This T cell receptor beta chain was sequenced in a study of blood T cells in healthy people across ages. Study outcomes and limitations: Conclusively comparing naive with antigen-experienced cells was impossible with unsorted PBMCs.

Trimming cost V 0 bases and J 1 base; bases outside gene matches: 5. The CDR3 runs 17 residues. The germline V gene encodes CDR1 KGHSH and CDR2 LQKENI. With respect to this clonotype: Antigen specificity is unknown.

Next came a second PCR, run for about 6 to 12 cycles, which used a sample-barcoded 5' primer along with a J-beta primer mix. TCRdb passed the 5' RACE reads through MiXCR, listing each CDR3 protein once. The sample records approximately 940,000 distinct CDR3 sequences, 45% to 50% being singletons. Per individual sample, total RNA of at least 5 micrograms was extracted. Sequencing used blood. The rearrangement uses TRBV18 and TRBJ2-1; the match to TRBD1 covers 8 bases. The TCR comes from a young man in good health. In DNA form, the CDR3 reads TGTGCCAGCTCACCACCGAAAGGGACAGGATCCTACAATGAGCAGTTCTTC. It yields the protein CASSPPKGTGSYNEQFF. The full variable domain, rest sourced from reference TRBV18 and TRBJ2-1, is NAGVMQNPRHLVRRRGQEARLRCSPMKGHSHVYWYRQLPEEGLKFMVYLQKENIIDESGMPKERFSAEFPKEGPSILRIQQVVRGDSAAYFCASSPPKGTGSYNEQFFGPGTRLTVL.